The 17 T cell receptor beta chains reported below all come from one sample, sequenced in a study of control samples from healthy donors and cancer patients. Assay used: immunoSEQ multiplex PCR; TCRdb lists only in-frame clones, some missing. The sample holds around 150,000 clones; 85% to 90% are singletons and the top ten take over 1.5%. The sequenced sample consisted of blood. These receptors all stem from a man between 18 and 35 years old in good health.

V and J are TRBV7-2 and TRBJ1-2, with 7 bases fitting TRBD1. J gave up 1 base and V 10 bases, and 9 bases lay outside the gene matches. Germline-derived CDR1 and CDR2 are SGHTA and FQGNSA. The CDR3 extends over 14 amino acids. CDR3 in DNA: TGTGCCATCACGACAGGGAGGAGTAACTATGGCTACACCTTC. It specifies CAITTGRSNYGYTF.

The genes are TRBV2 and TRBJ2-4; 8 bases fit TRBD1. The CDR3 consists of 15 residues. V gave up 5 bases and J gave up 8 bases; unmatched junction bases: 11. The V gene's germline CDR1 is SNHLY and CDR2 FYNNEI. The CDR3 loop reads CASSLQGARGYIQYF. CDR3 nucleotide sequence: TGTGCCAGCAGTCTTCAGGGGGCCCGAGGGTACATTCAGTACTTC.

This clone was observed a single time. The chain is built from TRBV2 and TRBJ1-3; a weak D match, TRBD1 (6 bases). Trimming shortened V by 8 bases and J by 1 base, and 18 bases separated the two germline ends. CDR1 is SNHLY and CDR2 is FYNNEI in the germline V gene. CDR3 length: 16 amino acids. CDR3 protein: CASARGGGRSGNTIYF. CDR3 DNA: TGTGCCAGCGCCCGCGGTGGGGGCCGATCTGGAAACACCATATATTTT.

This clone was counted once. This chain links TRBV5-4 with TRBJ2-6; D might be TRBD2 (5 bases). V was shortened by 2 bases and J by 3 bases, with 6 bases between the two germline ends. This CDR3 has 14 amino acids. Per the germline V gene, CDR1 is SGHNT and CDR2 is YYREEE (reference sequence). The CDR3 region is CASSFRGGANVLTF. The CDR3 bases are TGTGCCAGCAGCTTTCGGGGTGGGGCCAACGTCCTGACTTTC.

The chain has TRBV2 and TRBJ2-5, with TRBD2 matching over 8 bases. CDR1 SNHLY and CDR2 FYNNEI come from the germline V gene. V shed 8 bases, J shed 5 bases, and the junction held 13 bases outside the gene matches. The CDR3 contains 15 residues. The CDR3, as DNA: TGTGCCAGCCTCGCAAAACGGGGGGGTAGGGAGACCCAGTACTTC. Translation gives CASLAKRGGRETQYF.

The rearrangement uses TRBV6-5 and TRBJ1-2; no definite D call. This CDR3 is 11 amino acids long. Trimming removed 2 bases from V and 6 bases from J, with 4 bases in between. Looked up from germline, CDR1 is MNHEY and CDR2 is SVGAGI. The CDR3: CASSYRDGYTF. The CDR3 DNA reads TGTGCCAGCAGTTACAGGGATGGCTACACCTTC.

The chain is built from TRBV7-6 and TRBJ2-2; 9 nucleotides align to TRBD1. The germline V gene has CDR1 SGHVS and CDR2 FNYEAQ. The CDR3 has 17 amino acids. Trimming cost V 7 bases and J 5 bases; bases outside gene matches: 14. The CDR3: CASTVVGGQGNTGELFF. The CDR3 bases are TGTGCCAGCACCGTGGTTGGGGGACAGGGTAATACCGGGGAGCTGTTTTTT.

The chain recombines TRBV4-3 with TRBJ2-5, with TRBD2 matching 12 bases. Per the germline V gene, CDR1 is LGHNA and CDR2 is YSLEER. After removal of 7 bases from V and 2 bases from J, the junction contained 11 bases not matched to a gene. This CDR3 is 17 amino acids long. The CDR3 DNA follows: TGCGCCAGCAACTGCAATAGACTAGCGGGGGAACAAGAGACCCAGTACTTC. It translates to CASNCNRLAGEQETQYF.

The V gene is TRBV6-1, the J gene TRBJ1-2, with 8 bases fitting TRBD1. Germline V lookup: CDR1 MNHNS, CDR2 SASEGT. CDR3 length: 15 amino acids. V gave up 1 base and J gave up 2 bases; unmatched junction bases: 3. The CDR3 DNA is TGTGCCAGCAGTGAAGGGACAGGGCCCAACTATGGCTACACCTTC. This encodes CASSEGTGPNYGYTF.

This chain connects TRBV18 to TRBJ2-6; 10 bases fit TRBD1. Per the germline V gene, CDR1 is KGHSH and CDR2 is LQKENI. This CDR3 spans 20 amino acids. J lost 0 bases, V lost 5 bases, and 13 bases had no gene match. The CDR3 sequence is CASSARQGAMSFSGANVLTF. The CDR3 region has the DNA TGTGCCAGCTCAGCACGACAGGGGGCCATGTCCTTCTCTGGGGCCAACGTCCTGACTTTC.

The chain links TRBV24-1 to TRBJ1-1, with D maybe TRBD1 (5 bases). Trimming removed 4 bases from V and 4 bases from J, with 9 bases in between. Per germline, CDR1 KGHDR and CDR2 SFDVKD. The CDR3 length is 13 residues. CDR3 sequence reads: CATSESGSTEAFF. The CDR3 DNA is TGTGCCACCAGTGAGTCAGGGTCCACTGAAGCTTTCTTT.

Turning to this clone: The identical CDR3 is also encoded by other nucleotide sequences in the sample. CDR3 residues: CASSFGGYNEQFF. The CDR3 bases are TGTGCCAGCAGTTTTGGTGGCTACAATGAGCAGTTCTTC. This sequence joins TRBV27 and TRBJ2-1; D is unresolved. The CDR3 consists of 13 residues. With 3 bases removed from V and 3 bases from J, the gap between germline ends came to 6 bases. Per germline, CDR1 MNHEY and CDR2 SMNVEV (reference sequence).

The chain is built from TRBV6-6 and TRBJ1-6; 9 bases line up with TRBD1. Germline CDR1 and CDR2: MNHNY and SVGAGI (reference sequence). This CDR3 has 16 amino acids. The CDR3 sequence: CATETGGVTYNSPLHF. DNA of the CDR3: TGTGCGACCGAGACAGGGGGAGTCACCTATAATTCACCCCTCCACTTT.

The CDR3 region has the DNA TGTGCCAGCAGCTTAGAGGGTAGCGGGGGGGTAGATGAGCAGTTCTTC. This sequence encodes CASSLEGSGGVDEQFF. V and J are TRBV13 and TRBJ2-1, with 11 bases that match TRBD2. The CDR3 length is 16 residues. The germline V gene has CDR1 PRHDT and CDR2 FYEKMQ (reference sequence). After removal of 1 base from V and 8 bases from J, the junction contained 7 bases not matched to a gene.

The CDR3 coding sequence is TGTGCCACCAGTGATTCCGGACAGCGGGGGGCCAACGTCCTGACTTTC. Encoded protein: CATSDSGQRGANVLTF. The rearrangement uses TRBV24-1 and TRBJ2-6; perhaps TRBD1 as D (6 bases). This CDR3 is 16 amino acids long. The germline V gene encodes CDR1 KGHDR and CDR2 SFDVKD. The germline V and J ends were trimmed by 2 bases and 4 bases, with 11 bases remaining between them.

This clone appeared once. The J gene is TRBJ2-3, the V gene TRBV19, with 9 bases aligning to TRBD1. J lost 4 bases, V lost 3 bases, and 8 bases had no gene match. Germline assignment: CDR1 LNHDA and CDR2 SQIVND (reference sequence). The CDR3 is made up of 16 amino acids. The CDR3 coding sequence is TGTGCCAGTAGTATTCGGGACAGGGTATCCGCAGATACGCAGTATTTT. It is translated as CASSIRDRVSADTQYF.

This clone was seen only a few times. DNA of the CDR3: TGTGCCAGCAGCTTATTAGGAGGCTCCGAGCAGTACTTC. Residues: CASSLLGGSEQYF. The chain is built from TRBV7-9 and TRBJ2-7; TRBD2 is a possible D gene (5 bases). This CDR3 is 13 amino acids long. The ends were cut back, 2 bases at V and 6 bases at J, with 11 bases in the middle. Germline CDR1 SEHNR, CDR2 FQNEAQ (reference sequence).